These 12 T cell receptor beta chains were all obtained from the same sample, sequenced in a study of T cells after yellow fever vaccination. TCRdb processed the 5' RACE reads anew with MiXCR; each CDR3 protein has one entry. The sample yields over 300,000 distinct CDR3 sequences, roughly 4.3% seen once. The sequencing used PBMCs, collected 5 days after the yellow fever booster vaccination. The receptors here all came from a man aged 18 to 29 who received the YFV17D yellow fever vaccine.

This clonotype was observed many times. The CDR3 nucleotides are TGCGCCAGCAGCTTGGGCCCAGCCAATGAGCAGTTCTTC. Amino acids: CASSLGPANEQFF. The genes are TRBV5-1 and TRBJ2-1; D remains unclear. The germline V gene has CDR1 SGHRS and CDR2 YFSETQ. This CDR3 is built from 13 residues. V was clipped by 0 bases and J by 6 bases, with 7 bases between them.

J is TRBJ1-6 and V is TRBV6-5; 10 bases map to TRBD1. Germline loops: CDR1 MNHEY, CDR2 SVGAGI. V lost 4 bases, J lost 9 bases, and 9 bases stayed unmatched. CDR3 length: 16 residues. The CDR3 bases are TGTGCCAGCAGTTTAAGGAAGACAGGGGGCGGTTCACCCCTCCACTTT. Its protein is CASSLRKTGGGSPLHF.

This clonotype has a handful of counts. The chain uses TRBV7-2 and TRBJ2-5; 8 bases align to TRBD2. CDR1 SGHTA and CDR2 FQGNSA come from the germline V gene. V was clipped by 6 bases and J by 8 bases; unmatched bases: 11. The CDR3 is 14 amino acids. CDR3 residues: CASSPTSAQGTQYF. In DNA form, the CDR3 reads TGTGCCAGCAGTCCGACTAGCGCCCAAGGAACCCAGTACTTC. The variable domain in full, completed from reference TRBV7-2 and TRBJ2-5, reads GAGVSQSPSNKVTEKGKDVELRCDPISGHTALYWYRQSLGQGLEFLIYFQGNSAPDKSGLPSDRFSAERTGGSVSTLTIQRTQQEDSAVYLCASSPTSAQGTQYFGPGTRLLVL.

This clonotype was detected many times. V gene TRBV24-1 combines with J gene TRBJ1-2, with D perhaps matching TRBD1 (5 bases). The CDR3 consists of 14 residues. Germline V gene sequence: CDR1 KGHDR, CDR2 SFDVKD. Deletions cut 6 bases from V and 8 bases from J, with 18 bases between. The CDR3 DNA sequence: TGTGCCACCAGTCAATCCCAGGGTTTTGGAGGCTACACCTTC. As protein: CATSQSQGFGGYTF.

The chain links TRBV10-1 to TRBJ2-3; tentative D call: TRBD1 (6 bases). V was clipped by 3 bases and J by 0 bases, with 13 bases between them. There are 16 residues in the CDR3. Per the germline V gene, CDR1 is WNHNN and CDR2 is SYGVQD (reference sequence). The CDR3 reads CASSETGTYSTDTQYF. DNA for the CDR3: TGCGCCAGCAGTGAAACCGGGACATATAGCACAGATACGCAGTATTTT.

In this sample, this clonotype turned up a few times. The chain has TRBV5-6 and TRBJ1-5; D call uncertain. The CDR3 covers 14 residues. V lost 0 bases to trimming and J lost 2 bases, with 6 bases between them. CDR1 SGHDT and CDR2 YYEEEE come from the germline V gene. The DNA of the CDR3 is TGTGCCAGCAGCTTGGAGGGTCGCAATCAGCCCCAGCATTTT. Its protein product is CASSLEGRNQPQHF. The full variable domain, its missing parts supplied by reference TRBV5-6 and TRBJ1-5, is DAGVTQSPTHLIKTRGQQVTLRCSPKSGHDTVSWYQQALGQGPQFIFQYYEEEERQRGNFPDRFSGHQFPNYSSELNVNALLLGDSALYLCASSLEGRNQPQHFGDGTRLSIL.

The chain is built from TRBV10-2 and TRBJ1-1, with 8 bases identical to TRBD1. The CDR3 runs 16 residues. The V gene end was trimmed by 5 bases and the J gene end by 4 bases; junction bases not matched to a gene: 12. Germline CDR1 WSHSY, CDR2 SAAADI. In DNA form, the CDR3 reads TGCGCCAGCAGTCCCGGACAGGGAGTATTGGGCACTGAAGCTTTCTTT. It is translated as CASSPGQGVLGTEAFF.

This clonotype was seen ten or more times. The J gene is TRBJ1-2, the V gene TRBV10-3; D is ambiguous. The CDR3 covers 13 residues. Deletions cut 3 bases from V and 7 bases from J, with 12 bases between. Germline V gene data show CDR1 as ENHRY and CDR2 as SYGVKD. The CDR3 spells CAISDGPLAGYTF. CDR3 nucleotide sequence: TGTGCCATCAGTGACGGACCCCTCGCTGGCTACACCTTC.

V gene TRBV28 combines with J gene TRBJ2-5; tentatively, D is TRBD1 (5 bases). The germline gives CDR1 MDHEN, CDR2 SYDVKM. Between the trimmed V and J ends, which lost 3 bases and 4 bases, there was a span of 15 bases. This CDR3 is built from 15 residues. CDR3 loop: CASSFNPGRPETQYF. The CDR3 coding sequence is TGTGCCAGCAGTTTTAACCCAGGGCGTCCAGAGACCCAGTACTTC.

The chain combines TRBV10-3 with TRBJ2-2, with D unresolved. This CDR3 contains 13 residues. Germline V CDR1 and CDR2: ENHRY, SYGVKD. The germline V and J ends were trimmed by 4 bases and 7 bases, with 10 bases remaining between them. The CDR3 coding sequence is TGTGCCATCAGTGCGGCAGACCTCGGGGAGCTGTTTTTT. This gives the protein CAISAADLGELFF.

This clonotype was observed at least ten times. The gene calls are TRBV12-3 or TRBV12-4 and TRBJ1-2; 7 positions match TRBD1. The CDR3 consists of 14 residues. V shed 5 bases, J shed 4 bases, and the junction held 7 bases outside the gene matches. The CDR3, as DNA: TGTGCCAGCAGTCCGCAGGGGGGGAGCTATGGCTACACCTTC. Translating it yields CASSPQGGSYGYTF.

This clonotype was counted a few times. V and J are TRBV20-1 and TRBJ1-5, with D possibly being TRBD1 (5 bases). The ends were cut back, 5 bases at V and 6 bases at J, with 11 bases in the middle. This CDR3 has 12 residues. Germline V lookup: CDR1 DFQATT, CDR2 SNEGSKA (reference sequence). CDR3 nucleotide sequence: TGCAGTGCTCAGGGTGCGACTCAGCCCCAGCATTTT. Protein product: CSAQGATQPQHF.